This T cell receptor beta chain came from a study of radiation and T cells in renal cell carcinoma. Germline V lookup: CDR1 SEHNR, CDR2 FQNEAQ (reference sequence). The CDR3 covers 13 residues. The germline V and J ends were trimmed by 8 bases and 8 bases, with 16 bases remaining between them. Time point: blood 4 weeks post-SBRT, at nephrectomy. Treatment meaning: 15 Gy SBRT to primary tumor, nephrectomy 4 weeks later. Nephrectomy followed 15 Gy stereotactic body radiation by 4 weeks. This renal cell carcinoma was of the clear cell type. The repertoire was sequenced with immunoSEQ multiplex PCR; TCRdb's copy has only in-frame clones and lacks some. In the table there are 130,000 to 150,000 clones, less than 90% of which are singletons.

The specimen comprised blood, sampled from a patient whose treatment included radiotherapy and nephrectomy. J is TRBJ1-5 and V is TRBV7-9; D unresolved. The TCR was taken from a woman aged 45-59 years with renal cell carcinoma. This CDR3 reads CASSPIDGKPQHF. CDR3 nucleotide sequence: TGTGCCAGCTCCCCGATTGACGGGAAGCCCCAGCATTTT.